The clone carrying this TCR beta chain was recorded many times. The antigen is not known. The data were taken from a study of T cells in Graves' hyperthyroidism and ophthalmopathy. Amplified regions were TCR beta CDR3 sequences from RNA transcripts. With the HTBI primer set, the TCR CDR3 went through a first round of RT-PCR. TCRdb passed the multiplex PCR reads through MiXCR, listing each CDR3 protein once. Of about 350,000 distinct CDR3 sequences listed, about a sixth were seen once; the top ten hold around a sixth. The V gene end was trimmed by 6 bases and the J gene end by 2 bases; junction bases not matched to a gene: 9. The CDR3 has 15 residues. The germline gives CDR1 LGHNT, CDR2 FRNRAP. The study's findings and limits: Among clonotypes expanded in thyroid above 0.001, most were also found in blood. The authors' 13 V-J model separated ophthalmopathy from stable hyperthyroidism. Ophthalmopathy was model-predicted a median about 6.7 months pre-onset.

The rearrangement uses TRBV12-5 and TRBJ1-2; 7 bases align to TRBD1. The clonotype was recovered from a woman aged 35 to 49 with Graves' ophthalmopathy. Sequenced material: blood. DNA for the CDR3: TGTGCTAGTGGGAGACAGGGCGAGGGCAACTATGGCTACACCTTC. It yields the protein CASGRQGEGNYGYTF.